This is a list of T cell receptor beta chains from one sample in a study of CD8 T cells in ankylosing spondylitis. TCRdb independently ran MiXCR on the 5' RACE reads; one entry per CDR3 protein. This sample has 450,000 to 550,000 distinct CDR3 sequences; about 5.7% occur once, and the top ten carry 3% to 4.5%. Sequencing input: blood, either unsorted or a sorted T cell fraction (not recorded which). The receptors were sampled from a male donor with ankylosing spondylitis. Both conserved end residues are part of each CDR3. D genes are given only for firm matches. Size is omitted from some rows. Given values are once, few, many or a class for expanded clones.

D,J,length,size,V,DNA,CDR3
.,TRBJ1-2,15,few,TRBV9,TGTGCCAGCAGCCCCACTGGGGGGACGGGCGATGGCTACACCTTC,CASSPTGGTGDGYTF
TRBD2,TRBJ2-5,16,.,TRBV6-5,TGTGCCAGCAGTTACTCGGTCGGGGGGGGACAAGAGACCCAGTACTTC,CASSYSVGGGQETQYF
.,TRBJ1-1,14,many,TRBV5-1,TGCGCCAGCAGCAAGGACAGCTTGAACACTGAAGCTTTCTTT,CASSKDSLNTEAFF
.,TRBJ2-1,11,many,TRBV20-1,TGCAGTGCTAGAGACGGCCTCCAGCAGTTCTTC,CSARDGLQQFF
.,TRBJ1-5,12,.,TRBV7-9,TGTGCCAGCAGGGAAGATAATCAGCCCCAGCATTTT,CASREDNQPQHF
.,TRBJ1-1,14,many,TRBV7-8,TGTGCCAGCAGCTTAGAAGTGGCAGACACTGAAGCTTTCTTT,CASSLEVADTEAFF
.,TRBJ2-7,13,.,TRBV20-1,TGCAGTGCTAGACAGGGGTGGACCTACGAGCAGTACTTC,CSARQGWTYEQYF
TRBD2,TRBJ2-5,16,many,TRBV28,TGTGCCAGCAGTTCACCTCGGGGACTAGCGCAAGAGACCCAGTACTTC,CASSSPRGLAQETQYF
.,TRBJ2-1,12,many,TRBV24-1,TGTGCCACCAGTGCGGCGGCCAATGAGCAGTTCTTC,CATSAAANEQFF
TRBD1,TRBJ2-5,16,few,TRBV5-1,TGCGCCAGCAGCTTGGTGGGACAGGGGTCTGGAGAGACCCAGTACTTC,CASSLVGQGSGETQYF
.,TRBJ2-7,13,many,TRBV5-1,TGCGCCAGCAGCCCCCAGCAGGGTGGCGAGCAGTACTTC,CASSPQQGGEQYF
.,TRBJ2-4,15,many,TRBV12-3/TRBV12-4,TGTGCCAGCAGTCCCCGGGACTCGTGGAAAGGGATTCAGTACTTC,CASSPRDSWKGIQYF
.,TRBJ1-1,15,.,TRBV28,TGTGCCAGCGGCCCCAGGGGCCATTTGAACACTGAAGCTTTCTTT,CASGPRGHLNTEAFF
.,TRBJ1-5,14,many,TRBV27,TGTGCCAGCAGTGAAGGGGGGGATGATCAGCCCCAGCATTTT,CASSEGGDDQPQHF
TRBD1,TRBJ2-7,13,few,TRBV20-1,TGCAGTGCTCAGGGACAGCTTTCCTACGAGCAGTACTTC,CSAQGQLSYEQYF
.,TRBJ2-2,12,many,TRBV24-1,TGTGCCACCAGTGATCCCCCCGGGGAGCTGTTTTTT,CATSDPPGELFF
TRBD2,TRBJ2-1,18,many,TRBV11-2,TGTGCCAGCAGCTTTCCGGGACTAGCGGAGCTACCATACAATGAGCAGTTCTTC,CASSFPGLAELPYNEQFF
TRBD1,TRBJ2-7,15,many,TRBV20-1,TGCAGTGCTAGAGACCCCAACAGGGGGCGCTACGAGCAGTACTTC,CSARDPNRGRYEQYF
TRBD1,TRBJ1-5,14,many,TRBV19,TGTGCCAGTCACCGGGACAGGAGCAATCAGCCCCAGCATTTT,CASHRDRSNQPQHF
.,TRBJ2-7,15,many,TRBV7-9,TGTGCCAGCAGCTTAGCGCTCCCGGGGCCCCACGAGCAGTACTTC,CASSLALPGPHEQYF
.,TRBJ2-7,16,many,TRBV7-8,TGTGCCAGCAGCATTAGGGGGGGCTCCAGCTCCTACGAGCAGTACTTC,CASSIRGGSSSYEQYF
.,TRBJ2-1,18,many,TRBV5-1,TGCGCCAGCAGCTTGCCTTCCGTCGAGCGGCGCTCCTACAATGAGCAGTTCTTC,CASSLPSVERRSYNEQFF
.,TRBJ2-7,14,.,TRBV20-1,TGCAGTGCTCAGGGACGTTTTCGAGACTACGAGCAGTACTTC,CSAQGRFRDYEQYF
.,TRBJ1-1,16,.,TRBV12-5,TGTGCTAGTGGTTTGGTACAGCAGGGTATCCTCGCTGAAGCTTTCTTT,CASGLVQQGILAEAFF
.,TRBJ2-3,14,.,TRBV4-3,TGCGCCAGCAGCCATGGACTTAGCACAGATACGCAGTATTTT,CASSHGLSTDTQYF
.,TRBJ1-2,12,few,TRBV10-2,TGCGCCAGCAGTGTAGCCCTAAAGGGCTACACCTTC,CASSVALKGYTF
.,TRBJ2-3,14,.,TRBV6-1,TGTGCCAGCAGGCGCACCCATAGCACAGATACGCAGTATTTT,CASRRTHSTDTQYF
.,TRBJ1-5,13,many,TRBV20-1,TGCAGTGCTAGAGGGGGCGCGGGTCAGCCCCAGCATTTT,CSARGGAGQPQHF
.,TRBJ1-3,12,many,TRBV28,TGTGCCAGCAGTTTTACTGGAAACACCATATATTTT,CASSFTGNTIYF
.,TRBJ2-1,14,many,TRBV27,TGTGCCAGCGCATTCGAGCGGAGACACAATGAGCAGTTCTTC,CASAFERRHNEQFF
TRBD2,TRBJ2-5,17,many,TRBV4-3,TGCGCCAGCAGCCAAGATTTAACTAGCGGGCGACAAGAGACCCAGTACTTC,CASSQDLTSGRQETQYF
.,TRBJ2-7,14,many,TRBV27,TGTGCCAGCAGTCGCCGGGACAACTCCTACGAGCAGTACTTC,CASSRRDNSYEQYF
TRBD1,TRBJ1-1,15,few,TRBV29-1,TGCAGCGTAGCCGGGACAGGGGGCTCGAACACTGAAGCTTTCTTT,CSVAGTGGSNTEAFF
.,TRBJ2-7,14,.,TRBV7-9,TGTGCCAGCAGCCCCCCCGCGAGCTCCTACGAGCAGTACTTC,CASSPPASSYEQYF
.,TRBJ1-5,9,many,TRBV20-1,TGCAGTGCGGGACAGCCCCAGCATTTT,CSAGQPQHF
.,TRBJ1-1,14,many,TRBV28,TGTGCCAGCACCCTCGCACAGGCGAACACTGAAGCTTTCTTT,CASTLAQANTEAFF
.,TRBJ2-5,13,many,TRBV12-3/TRBV12-4,TGTGCCAGCAGTTTGAACAGGCGGGAGACCCAGTACTTC,CASSLNRRETQYF
.,TRBJ1-1,16,many,TRBV11-2,TGTGCCAGCAGCTTAGATCCAGTAGTCTTGAACACTGAAGCTTTCTTT,CASSLDPVVLNTEAFF
.,TRBJ2-5,12,many,TRBV27,TGTGCCAGCAGTTTATTCCGACGGAGGGAGTACTTC,CASSLFRRREYF
TRBD2,TRBJ2-1,15,many,TRBV7-9,TGTGCCAGCAGCCGCCCCGGGGGGAAGCGCAATGAGCAGTTCTTC,CASSRPGGKRNEQFF
.,TRBJ1-3,15,many,TRBV27,TGTGCCAGCAGTCGATCGGGACACCTTGGAAACACCATATATTTT,CASSRSGHLGNTIYF
.,TRBJ2-1,15,.,TRBV15,TGTGCCACCAGCAGCAACGGGATCTACTACAATGAGCAGTTCTTC,CATSSNGIYYNEQFF
.,TRBJ1-1,15,few,TRBV6-2/TRBV6-3,TGTGCCAGCAGTTACTCGAGGCAGCCGGATCGTGAAGCTTTCTTT,CASSYSRQPDREAFF
.,TRBJ1-3,16,many,TRBV12-3/TRBV12-4,TGTGCCAGCAGCTCCACAGGGATGGTAGCTGGAAACACCATATATTTT,CASSSTGMVAGNTIYF
.,TRBJ1-4,16,many,TRBV4-3,TGCGCCAGCAGCCAGCTCGCAGGGCAGGATAATGAAAAACTGTTTTTT,CASSQLAGQDNEKLFF
.,TRBJ1-5,14,many,TRBV6-2/TRBV6-3,TGTGCCTCTAAGAGGGGGGCGAGCAATCAGCCCCAGCATTTT,CASKRGASNQPQHF
.,TRBJ2-5,14,.,TRBV7-7,TGTGCTAGCAGCTTAGAGTTGGCCTCAAAGACCCAGTACTTC,CASSLELASKTQYF
.,TRBJ2-5,15,.,TRBV9,TGTGCCAGCAGCGTCGACGGTGGGTACCAAGAGACCCAGTACTTC,CASSVDGGYQETQYF
.,TRBJ1-2,16,many,TRBV12-3/TRBV12-4,TGTGCCAGCAGTTTTGGGCGCACTCAGACGCCGCATGGCTACACCTTC,CASSFGRTQTPHGYTF
.,TRBJ2-5,15,few,TRBV5-1,TGCGCCAGCAGCACCGCTTTCGGCTTAGGAGAGACCCAGTACTTC,CASSTAFGLGETQYF
.,TRBJ2-2,15,many,TRBV24-1,TGTGCCACTCAACGGGGGGACAGTGAGACCGGGGAGCTGTTTTTT,CATQRGDSETGELFF
TRBD1,TRBJ1-1,17,many,TRBV5-1,TGCGCCAGCAGCTCCTTTTCCCGGGACAGGATGAACACTGAAGCTTTCTTT,CASSSFSRDRMNTEAFF
.,TRBJ1-1,13,many,TRBV9,TGTGCCAGCAGCGTATCTGGCGACTTTGCAGCTTTCTTT,CASSVSGDFAAFF
TRBD2,TRBJ2-7,15,.,TRBV6-1,TGTGCCAGCAGTCCACAGACTAGCGGGAGCGACGAGCAGTACTTC,CASSPQTSGSDEQYF
.,TRBJ1-4,11,many,TRBV20-1,TGCAGTCCTCTCAGGTCGGAAAAACTGTTTTTT,CSPLRSEKLFF
.,TRBJ2-7,16,few,TRBV10-3,TGTGCCATCAGTGGGAGGGGTAGGGGCGCAATCTACGAGCAGTACTTC,CAISGRGRGAIYEQYF